This TCR beta chain was identified during a study of CD8+ T cells in alopecia areata (dated by TCRdb to the late 2010s). At the level of the whole study: The treated patients took part in an open-label pilot trial in which moderate-to-severe alopecia areata was treated with oral tofacitinib at 5 to 10 mg twice daily. Tofacitinib was administered for 6 to 18 months, and 6 months of follow-up off drug were then conducted to assess delayed response and recurrence. To study T cell clonal expansion in alopecia areata, the researchers applied high-throughput TCRbeta sequencing to both the C3H/HeJ mouse model and human patients. Scalp tissue and sorted CD4+ and CD8+ peripheral blood T cells from patchy and totalis/universalis alopecia areata patients and from healthy controls were covered by human TCRbeta sequencing. Patients on tofacitinib were biopsied at baseline and after 4 and 24 weeks of treatment, and several of the patients also had a later scalp biopsy. Clonality in the scalp was compared among normal scalp (n=4), patchy alopecia areata scalp (n=8), and alopecia totalis/universalis scalp (n=8). RNA came from the PAXgene miRNA kit for fixed scalp, the miRNeasy kit for PBMCs, and the RNeasy kit for mouse skin. Amplification of TCRbeta CDR3 regions was done by immunoSEQ multiplex PCR using 35 Vbeta forward primers and 13 Jbeta reverse primers. On the study overall, not on this receptor specifically: Unlike mouse skin, where gammadelta T cells dominate, normal human skin contains resident alphabeta T cells that get sequenced too, which complicates analysis of the scalp TCR repertoire. TCR sequences shared between patients were less clear than in mice, possibly partly because of HLA diversity in the patient population. Compared with normal scalp, lesional scalp had higher clonality and more expanded CD8+ clones, particularly in alopecia totalis/universalis, a pattern that suggests antigenic drive.

The CDR3 runs 14 amino acids, cysteine and phenylalanine included. The kept DNA is CDR3 alone, 42 bases in frame from the first base. Relative to germline, V is 9 bases shorter and J is 1 base shorter, with 14 bases between their ends. From a lookup of the germline V gene (reference sequence), CDR1 and CDR2 are SEHNR and FQNEAQ. The sample's time point label, decoded: baseline before oral tofacitinib. From alopecia areata patients, peripheral blood was collected along with lesional scalp punch biopsies. After PBMCs were isolated by density centrifugation and stained for CD3, CD4 and CD8, a FACSAria was used to sort CD4+ and CD8+ T cells. Libraries were prepared through the immunoSEQ multiplex PCR assay. RNA was extracted from all samples and reverse transcribed into cDNA as template for TCR sequencing. SuperScript III was used for first-strand cDNA synthesis, primed with a 2:1 mix of oligo-dT and random hexamers. A synthetic immune receptor repertoire was used to measure amplification bias, and any remaining bias was corrected computationally. As for the original processing: Raw reads were preprocessed to remove errors, and CDR3 was defined according to IMGT conventions as the region from the conserved cysteine to phenylalanine. Clonality was computed as 1 minus the Shannon entropy, with the entropy normalized by log2 of the number of productive unique TCRs. Scalp TCRbeta sequences were cross-referenced with sorted blood CD4 and CD8 repertoires so that the CD4 or CD8 identity of scalp clones could be inferred. This immuneACCESS table, as held by TCRdb, lists in-frame sequences with V and J called but not all clones. Of the missing ones, under half trace to an unresolved V gene in checked studies; the others have no known cause. V, J and clone size were drawn from that table, and D and trimming were deduced from the DNA. This sample lists some 180,000 clones; over 55% were detected once. The ten largest clonotypes hold 1.7% of the sample.

This clone was seen more than once but under ten times. The antigen this receptor binds is unknown. No much larger clonotype is one base removed from it; base qualities were not supplied. This TCR came from a human donor with alopecia areata. The V and J segments used are TRBV7-9 and TRBJ2-3; TRBD2 is a weak D gene call, 6 bases matching. The sample here was CD4+ T cells sorted from blood, taken at week 0. The DNA is TGTGCCAGATCGGGACTCAGACGCACAGATACGCAGTATTTT. Its coded protein is CARSGLRRTDTQYF. Where the CDR3 stops, the reference TRBV7-9 and TRBJ2-3 genes take over; the full variable domain is DTGVSQNPRHKITKRGQNVTFRCDPISEHNRLYWYRQTLGQGPEFLTYFQNEAQLEKSRLLSDRFSAERPKGSFSTLEIQRTEQGDSAMYLCARSGLRRTDTQYFGPGTRLTVL.